This TCR beta chain was recorded in a study of technical replicates of blood from several donors. This CDR3 has 14 amino acids. CDR1 is SGHDT, CDR2 YYEEEE, per germline. Comment on this clone: A junction end diverges from the germline sequence, so it may reflect a read error.

The data were produced by immunoSEQ multiplex PCR, yet TCRdb's version contains in-frame clones alone and is incomplete. The sample carries about 82,000 clones, roughly 91% recorded once. The chain uses TRBV5-6 and TRBJ1-1, with TRBD1 as a possible D gene (6 bases). The sequence was collected from a human donor in good health. The specimen sequenced was T cells isolated from PBMCs. DNA of the CDR3: TGTGCCAGCACCTTGGAGGGAGGGGGGCGAGGTGCTTTCTTT. Its protein product is CASTLEGGGRGAFF.